Presented here are 26 T cell receptor beta chains from one specimen sequenced in a study of blood T cell repertoires in COVID-19. Sequencing used immunoSEQ multiplex PCR; TCRdb keeps in-frame clones, though not all of them. The data contain approximately 150,000 clones, more than 70% of them singletons. Sequenced sample: peripheral blood. The receptor source for this set is a human donor in a cohort sampled during active COVID-19.

V gene TRBV7-9 combines with J gene TRBJ1-6; 9 bases are shared with TRBD1. This CDR3 contains 14 residues. V shed 5 bases, J shed 12 bases, and the junction held 8 bases outside the gene matches. Per germline, CDR1 SEHNR and CDR2 FQNEAQ (reference sequence). The CDR3 DNA reads TGTGCCAGCAGCACCCGGGACAGGGTGGAACCCCTCCACTTT. This gives the protein CASSTRDRVEPLHF. The full variable domain, with the rest looked up from reference TRBV7-9 and TRBJ1-6, is DTGVSQNPRHKITKRGQNVTFRCDPISEHNRLYWYRQTLGQGPEFLTYFQNEAQLEKSRLLSDRFSAERPKGSFSTLEIQRTEQGDSAMYLCASSTRDRVEPLHFGNGTRLTVT.

V gene TRBV5-4 combines with J gene TRBJ1-6, with 12 bases that match TRBD1. The CDR3 consists of 16 residues. Germline-derived CDR1 and CDR2 are SGHNT and YYREEE (reference sequence). V was clipped by 9 bases and J by 7 bases; unmatched bases: 11. The CDR3 loop reads CATTGGQGAENSPLHF. CDR3 nucleotide sequence: TGTGCCACCACAGGGGGACAGGGGGCGGAAAATTCACCCCTCCACTTT.

This clone turned up a few times. This chain connects TRBV24-1 to TRBJ2-3; D unresolved. V gave up 5 bases and J gave up 5 bases, with 7 bases separating them. Germline CDR1 KGHDR, CDR2 SFDVKD. CDR3 size: 12 residues. The CDR3 DNA is TGTGCCACCAGTGGGGCGAGAGATACGCAGTATTTT. It specifies CATSGARDTQYF.

V and J are TRBV29-1 and TRBJ2-5; 7 nucleotides agree with TRBD2. The CDR3 runs 12 residues. V gave up 2 bases and J gave up 5 bases; unmatched junction bases: 2. Germline V gene data show CDR1 as SQVTM and CDR2 as ANQGSEA. The CDR3 region has the DNA TGCAGCGTTGAATGGGAGGGGGAGACCCAGTACTTC. The encoded protein is CSVEWEGETQYF.

A word on this clone: Within the sample, other DNA sequences also encode this same CDR3. For the CDR3, the DNA is TGCGCCAGCAGCCAGGGGACAGGGGGTTCAGATACGCAGTATTTT. Its translation is CASSQGTGGSDTQYF. This chain connects TRBV4-3 to TRBJ2-3, with 11 positions matching TRBD1. V dropped 3 bases and J dropped 4; count of bases not matched to a gene: 3. CDR1 is LGHNA and CDR2 is YSLEER in the germline V gene. There are 15 residues in the CDR3.

The chain employs TRBV27 and TRBJ2-1; 10 bases are a match to TRBD2. Per the germline V gene, CDR1 is MNHEY and CDR2 is SMNVEV (reference sequence). The CDR3 extends over 15 amino acids. V lost 6 bases to trimming and J lost 6 bases; unmatched junction nucleotides: 8. The CDR3 sequence is CASSPLAGSTNEQFF. The DNA for the CDR3 is TGTGCCAGCAGCCCACTAGCGGGGTCAACCAATGAGCAGTTCTTC.

V is TRBV5-6 and J is TRBJ2-5, with TRBD1 matching 7 bases. Germline V gene data show CDR1 as SGHDT and CDR2 as YYEEEE. V was pared by 4 bases and J by 2 bases, with 2 bases of the junction left unmatched. CDR3 size: 13 residues. CDR3 in amino acids: CASSPGQQETQYF. In DNA form, the CDR3 reads TGTGCCAGCAGCCCGGGACAGCAAGAGACCCAGTACTTC. Full variable domain (missing parts from reference TRBV5-6 and TRBJ2-5): DAGVTQSPTHLIKTRGQQVTLRCSPKSGHDTVSWYQQALGQGPQFIFQYYEEEERQRGNFPDRFSGHQFPNYSSELNVNALLLGDSALYLCASSPGQQETQYFGPGTRLLVL.

The chain links TRBV21-1 to TRBJ1-5; the D call TRBD1 from the table was never checked on the DNA. TRBV21-1 has pseudogene status. This CDR3 is built from 13 residues. The CDR3 sequence is CAVQGISNQPQHF. In nucleotides, the CDR3 is TGTGCGGTCCAGGGGATTAGCAATCAGCCCCAGCATTTT.

The V call is TRBV13, the J call TRBJ2-6; TRBD1 is a possible D gene (5 bases). V lost 3 bases and J lost 4, with 10 bases in between. The CDR3 length is 15 residues. Germline V gene lookup returns CDR1 PRHDT and CDR2 FYEKMQ (reference sequence). The CDR3 protein is CASSLEGAGANVLTF. CDR3 DNA: TGTGCCAGCAGCTTGGAAGGGGCAGGGGCCAACGTCCTGACTTTC.

This clone came up many times. V and J are TRBV11-2 and TRBJ2-2; 8 bases line up with TRBD1. Unmatched junction bases numbered 15, after V lost 5 bases and J lost 13 bases. This CDR3 has 15 amino acids. CDR1 is SGHAT, CDR2 FQNNGV, per germline. The chain's CDR3 is CASSIQQGEVGTLFF. The CDR3 region has the DNA TGTGCCAGCAGCATTCAACAGGGGGAGGTCGGGACGCTGTTTTTT.

The V and J genes are TRBV11-2 and TRBJ2-3; the match to TRBD2 covers 10 bases. Germline V CDR1 and CDR2: SGHAT, FQNNGV. The CDR3 runs 16 residues. V lost 2 bases to trimming and J lost 4 bases; unmatched junction nucleotides: 6. CDR3 region: CASSLTSGGASDTQYF. CDR3 bases: TGTGCCAGCAGCTTAACCAGCGGGGGGGCCTCAGATACGCAGTATTTT.

A single count supports this clone. DNA of the CDR3: TGTGCCAGCAGCCCGGGACAGTATTTAGCTAACTATGGCTACACCTTC. This encodes CASSPGQYLANYGYTF. The chain is built from TRBV5-6 and TRBJ1-2; TRBD1 matches 7 bases. Germline lookup yields CDR1 SGHDT and CDR2 YYEEEE. J lost 0 bases, V lost 4 bases, and 9 bases had no gene match. The CDR3 is made up of 16 amino acids.

V gene TRBV27 combines with J gene TRBJ2-7; 12 nucleotides line up with TRBD1. This CDR3 spans 13 amino acids. J lost 10 bases, V lost 3 bases, and 4 bases had no gene match. From germline, CDR1 is MNHEY and CDR2 SMNVEV (reference sequence). The CDR3 loop reads CASSLGQGAEQYF. The CDR3 DNA reads as TGTGCCAGCAGTTTGGGACAGGGGGCTGAACAGTACTTC.

This chain links TRBV19 with TRBJ1-6, with a possible D match to TRBD1 (6 bases). There are 13 residues in the CDR3. V lost 6 bases and J 7 bases, leaving 10 bases between the germline ends. Germline V lookup: CDR1 LNHDA, CDR2 SQIVND (reference sequence). The CDR3 here is CASRGHGNSPLHF. The CDR3 DNA reads TGTGCCAGTAGGGGACACGGGAATTCACCCCTCCACTTT.

The chain has TRBV2 and TRBJ2-3, with 10 nucleotides matching TRBD2. V gave up 8 bases and J gave up 2 bases; unmatched junction bases: 7. CDR1 and CDR2 from the germline V gene are SNHLY and FYNNEI. The CDR3 has 15 amino acids. This CDR3 reads CASHGLADITDTQYF. The CDR3 DNA reads TGTGCCAGCCACGGACTAGCGGATATCACAGATACGCAGTATTTT.

This clone was recorded once. The chain is built from TRBV5-4 and TRBJ1-6; tentative D call: TRBD1 (6 bases). Trimming shortened V by 3 bases and J by 5 bases, and 15 bases separated the two germline ends. Germline V gene data show CDR1 as SGHNT and CDR2 as YYREEE (reference sequence). The CDR3 is 16 amino acids. CDR3 in DNA: TGTGCCAGCAGCTGGACAGTCTCCTTGGATAATTCACCCCTCCACTTT. Its translation: CASSWTVSLDNSPLHF.

This chain connects TRBV27 to TRBJ1-1, with 7 bases fitting TRBD1. Germline lookup yields CDR1 MNHEY and CDR2 SMNVEV (reference sequence). The junction had 4 bases not matched to a gene; V was cut back by 5 bases and J by 1 base. This CDR3 has 14 residues. The CDR3 region is CASSLTGANTEAFF. Written as DNA, the CDR3 is TGTGCCAGCAGTCTAACAGGGGCGAACACTGAAGCTTTCTTT.

The chain is built from TRBV6-5 and TRBJ2-1; 10 bases map to TRBD2. CDR3 length: 14 residues. CDR1 and CDR2 from the germline V gene are MNHEY and SVGAGI. V gave up 6 bases and J gave up 8 bases; unmatched junction bases: 7. The CDR3 protein is CASSERGGHDEQFF. The CDR3 DNA reads as TGTGCCAGCAGCGAGCGGGGGGGCCACGATGAGCAGTTCTTC.

This chain uses TRBV5-4 with TRBJ1-3, with 12 bases lining up with TRBD1. The V segment lost 9 bases and the J segment 6 bases; nucleotides outside the gene matches: 10. The CDR3 is made up of 15 amino acids. Germline loops: CDR1 SGHNT, CDR2 YYREEE (reference sequence). The chain's CDR3 is CATSGTGGHQNTIYF. CDR3 DNA sequence: TGTGCCACCTCCGGGACAGGGGGCCACCAAAACACCATATATTTT.

V usage is TRBV5-1 and J usage is TRBJ2-1; TRBD2 agrees at 8 bases. Germline V CDR1 and CDR2: SGHRS, YFSETQ. J lost 2 bases, V lost 3 bases, and 4 bases had no gene match. The CDR3 covers 15 residues. The CDR3 bases are TGCGCCAGCAGCTCCAGCGGGGGCACCTACAATGAGCAGTTCTTC. This translates into CASSSSGGTYNEQFF.

The chain combines TRBV10-3 with TRBJ1-6; D gene uncertain. The CDR3 sequence is 15 residues long. Trimming removed 2 bases from V and 0 bases from J, with 5 bases in between. Germline values: CDR1 ENHRY, CDR2 SYGVKD. As DNA, the CDR3 is TGTGCCATCAGTGAGGGCAGCTCCTATAATTCACCCCTCCACTTT. Amino acids: CAISEGSSYNSPLHF.

A single count supports this clone. The V and J genes are TRBV30 and TRBJ1-2; maybe TRBD1 (6 bases). Trimming took off 4 bases at V and 4 bases at J, with 13 bases between the two ends. The CDR3 is 13 residues long. Per germline, CDR1 GTSNPN and CDR2 SVGIG (reference sequence). The CDR3 DNA reads TGTGCCTGGACATCCGACAGGCTCTATGGCTACACCTTC. Translated, it gives CAWTSDRLYGYTF.

This clone has only one observation. The chain is built from TRBV5-1 and TRBJ2-5, with 9 bases that match TRBD2. V lost 0 bases, J lost 1 base, and 7 bases stayed unmatched. This CDR3 spans 17 amino acids. Germline V gene data show CDR1 as SGHRS and CDR2 as YFSETQ. This CDR3 is CASSLGSGGGVQETQYF. The CDR3 DNA is TGCGCCAGCAGCTTGGGATCTGGCGGGGGGGTCCAAGAGACCCAGTACTTC.

This clone appeared a single time. V is TRBV4-3 and J is TRBJ1-5; the D is unclear. CDR1 and CDR2 (germline): LGHNA, YSLEER. This CDR3 has 16 amino acids. Trimming removed 1 base from V and 1 base from J, with 11 bases in between. In nucleotides, the CDR3 is TGCGCCAGCAGCCAAGGAGATCCGGTCAGCAATCAGCCCCAGCATTTT. Protein: CASSQGDPVSNQPQHF.

This rearrangement joins TRBV7-9 to TRBJ2-7, with 9 bases identical to TRBD2. Germline V gene data show CDR1 as SEHNR and CDR2 as FQNEAQ (reference sequence). The CDR3 runs 12 residues. The V segment lost 8 bases and the J segment 4 bases; nucleotides outside the gene matches: 3. CDR3 DNA: TGTGCCAGCGGCGCGGGGGGGTACGAGCAGTACTTC. Translation: CASGAGGYEQYF. The entire variable domain, with the rest obtained from reference TRBV7-9 and TRBJ2-7, is as follows: DTGVSQNPRHKITKRGQNVTFRCDPISEHNRLYWYRQTLGQGPEFLTYFQNEAQLEKSRLLSDRFSAERPKGSFSTLEIQRTEQGDSAMYLCASGAGGYEQYFGPGTRLTVT.

The rearrangement links TRBV2 to TRBJ1-2; 7 positions match TRBD1. There are 15 residues in the CDR3. After removal of 1 base from V and 4 bases from J, the junction contained 6 bases not matched to a gene. The germline CDR1 and CDR2 sequences are SNHLY and FYNNEI. This CDR3 reads CASSEGGQASYGYTF. The CDR3 DNA reads as TGTGCCAGCAGTGAAGGAGGACAGGCCTCCTATGGCTACACCTTC. The entire variable domain, with the rest obtained from reference TRBV2 and TRBJ1-2, is as follows: EPEVTQTPSHQVTQMGQEVILRCVPISNHLYFYWYRQILGQKVEFLVSFYNNEISEKSEIFDDQFSVERPDGSNFTLKIRSTKLEDSAMYFCASSEGGQASYGYTFGSGTRLTVV.